This TCR beta chain was retrieved from a study of T cell repertoires in cytomegalovirus infection. In the study overall: An indication of both CMV infection and matching HLA type came from public TCR beta signatures.

TCRdb passed the reads through MiXCR, listing each CDR3 protein once. The sample consists of about 160,000 distinct CDR3 sequences, about 20% of them appearing once. By share of the sample, this clonotype is medium-sized. As yet, its antigen is unknown. This CDR3 region has 15 residues. The V end was cut by 1 base, the J end by 5 bases, with 11 bases between. Germline loops: CDR1 SGHVS, CDR2 FQNEAQ. General observations from the study: Dominating the ex vivo response were HLA-C-restricted CMV-specific TCR beta clonotypes. Cumulative public TCR beta family frequency identified carriers of CMV plus the relevant HLA.

The sample here was CD8+ T cells from cultured PBMCs, taken from culture after CMV antigen stimulation. This TCR derives from a human donor in good health (CMV status not recorded). Some clones in this sample may be carry-over from other donors' samples. This chain connects TRBV7-8 to TRBJ1-4; no firm D call. The CDR3 sequence is CASSLVPSPNEKLFF. DNA for the CDR3: TGTGCCAGCAGCTTAGTCCCCAGCCCAAATGAAAAACTGTTTTTT. Full variable domain (missing parts from reference TRBV7-8 and TRBJ1-4): GAGVSQSPRYKVAKRGQDVALRCDPISGHVSLFWYQQALGQGPEFLTYFQNEAQLDKSGLPSDRFFAERPEGSVSTLKIQRTQQEDSAVYLCASSLVPSPNEKLFFGSGTQLSVL.